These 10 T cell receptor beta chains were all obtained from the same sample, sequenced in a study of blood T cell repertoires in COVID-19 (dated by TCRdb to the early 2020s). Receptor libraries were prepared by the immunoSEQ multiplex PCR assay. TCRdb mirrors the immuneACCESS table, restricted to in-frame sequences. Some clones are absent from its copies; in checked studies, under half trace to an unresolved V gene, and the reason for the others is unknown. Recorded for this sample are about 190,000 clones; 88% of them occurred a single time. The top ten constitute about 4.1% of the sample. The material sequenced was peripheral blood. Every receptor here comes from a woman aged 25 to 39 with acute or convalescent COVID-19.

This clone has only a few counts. The CDR3 DNA sequence: TGTGCCAGCAGTACCATAAGGGGCACTGAAGCTTTCTTT. It specifies CASSTIRGTEAFF. V usage is TRBV28 and J usage is TRBJ1-1, with D maybe TRBD1 (5 bases). There are 13 residues in the CDR3. The germline CDR1 and CDR2 sequences are MDHEN and SYDVKM. V was pared by 5 bases and J by 4 bases, with 11 bases between.

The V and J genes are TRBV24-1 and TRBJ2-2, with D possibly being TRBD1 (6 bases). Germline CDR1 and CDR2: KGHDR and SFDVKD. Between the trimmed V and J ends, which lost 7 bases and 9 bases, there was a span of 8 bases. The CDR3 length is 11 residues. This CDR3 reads CATSTGRELFF. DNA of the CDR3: TGTGCCACCAGCACAGGGAGGGAGCTGTTTTTT.

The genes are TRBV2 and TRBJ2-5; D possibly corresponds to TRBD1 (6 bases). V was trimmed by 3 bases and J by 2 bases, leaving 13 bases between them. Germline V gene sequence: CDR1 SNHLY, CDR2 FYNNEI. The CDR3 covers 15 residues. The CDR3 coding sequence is TGTGCCAGCAGTGACAGGGGCTGGGGACAAGAGACCCAGTACTTC. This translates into CASSDRGWGQETQYF.

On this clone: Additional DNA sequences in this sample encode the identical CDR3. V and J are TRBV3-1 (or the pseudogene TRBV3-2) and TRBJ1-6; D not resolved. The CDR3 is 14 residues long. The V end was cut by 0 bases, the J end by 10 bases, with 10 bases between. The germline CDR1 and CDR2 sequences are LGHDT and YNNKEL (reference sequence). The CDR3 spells CASSQDGGWSPLHF. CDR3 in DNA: TGTGCCAGCAGCCAAGATGGCGGGTGGTCACCCCTCCACTTT.

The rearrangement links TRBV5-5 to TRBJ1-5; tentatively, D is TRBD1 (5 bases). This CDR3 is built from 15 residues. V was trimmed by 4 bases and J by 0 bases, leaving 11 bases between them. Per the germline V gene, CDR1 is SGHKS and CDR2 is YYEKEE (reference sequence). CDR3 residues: CASSPDTPSNQPQHF. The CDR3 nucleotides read TGTGCCAGCAGCCCGGACACCCCTAGCAATCAGCCCCAGCATTTT.

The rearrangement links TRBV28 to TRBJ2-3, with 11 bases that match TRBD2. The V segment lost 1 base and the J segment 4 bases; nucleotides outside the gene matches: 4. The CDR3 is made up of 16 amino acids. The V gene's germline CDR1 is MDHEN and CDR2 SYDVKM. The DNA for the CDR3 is TGTGCCAGCAGTTTATATAGCGGGAGGGGGTCAGATACGCAGTATTTT. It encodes CASSLYSGRGSDTQYF.

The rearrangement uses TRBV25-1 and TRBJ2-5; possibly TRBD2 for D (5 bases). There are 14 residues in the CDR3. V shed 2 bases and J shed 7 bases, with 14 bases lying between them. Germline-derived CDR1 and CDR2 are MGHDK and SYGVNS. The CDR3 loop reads CASSELGVSRTQYF. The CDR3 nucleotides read TGTGCCAGCAGTGAACTCGGGGTATCCCGGACCCAGTACTTC.

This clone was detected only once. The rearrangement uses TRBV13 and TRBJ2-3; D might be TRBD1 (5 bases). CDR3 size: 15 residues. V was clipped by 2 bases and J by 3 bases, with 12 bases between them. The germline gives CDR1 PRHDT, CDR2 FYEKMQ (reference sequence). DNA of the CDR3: TGTGCCAGCAGCTTAATTACAGGTGGTACAGATACGCAGTATTTT. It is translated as CASSLITGGTDTQYF. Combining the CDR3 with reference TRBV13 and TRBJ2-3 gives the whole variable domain AAGVIQSPRHLIKEKRETATLKCYPIPRHDTVYWYQQGPGQDPQFLISFYEKMQSDKGSIPDRFSAQQFSDYHSELNMSSLELGDSALYFCASSLITGGTDTQYFGPGTRLTVL.

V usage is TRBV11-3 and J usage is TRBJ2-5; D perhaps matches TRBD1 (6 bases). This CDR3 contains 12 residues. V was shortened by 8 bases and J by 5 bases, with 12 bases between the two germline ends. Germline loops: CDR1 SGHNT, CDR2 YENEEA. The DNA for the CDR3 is TGTGCCAGCGGTGGGGGCCCGGAGACCCAGTACTTC. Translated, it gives CASGGGPETQYF. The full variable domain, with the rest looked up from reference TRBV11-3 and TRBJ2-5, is EAGVVQSPRYKIIEKKQPVAFWCNPISGHNTLYWYLQNLGQGPELLIRYENEEAVDDSQLPKDRFSAERLKGVDSTLKIQPAELGDSAVYLCASGGGPETQYFGPGTRLLVL.

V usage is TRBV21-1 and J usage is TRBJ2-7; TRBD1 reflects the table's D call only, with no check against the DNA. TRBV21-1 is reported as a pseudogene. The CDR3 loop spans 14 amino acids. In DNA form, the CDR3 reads TGTGCCAGCAGCATCCGACAGGGAACCTACGAGCAGTACTTC. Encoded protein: CASSIRQGTYEQYF.